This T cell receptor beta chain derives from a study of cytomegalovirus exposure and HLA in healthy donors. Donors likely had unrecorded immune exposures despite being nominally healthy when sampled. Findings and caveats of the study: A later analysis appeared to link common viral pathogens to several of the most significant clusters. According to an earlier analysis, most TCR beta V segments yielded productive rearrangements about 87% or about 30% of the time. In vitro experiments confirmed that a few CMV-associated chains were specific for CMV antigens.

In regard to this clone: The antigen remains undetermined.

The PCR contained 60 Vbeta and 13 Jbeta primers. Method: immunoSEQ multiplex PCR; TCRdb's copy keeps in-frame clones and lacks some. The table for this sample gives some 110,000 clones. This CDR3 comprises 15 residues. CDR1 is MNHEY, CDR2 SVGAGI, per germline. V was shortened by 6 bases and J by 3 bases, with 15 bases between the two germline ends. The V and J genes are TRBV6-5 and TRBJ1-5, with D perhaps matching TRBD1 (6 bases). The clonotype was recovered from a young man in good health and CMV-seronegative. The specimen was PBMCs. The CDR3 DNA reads TGTGCCAGCAGGGGATCGGGACACATCAATCAGCCCCAGCATTTT. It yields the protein CASRGSGHINQPQHF.